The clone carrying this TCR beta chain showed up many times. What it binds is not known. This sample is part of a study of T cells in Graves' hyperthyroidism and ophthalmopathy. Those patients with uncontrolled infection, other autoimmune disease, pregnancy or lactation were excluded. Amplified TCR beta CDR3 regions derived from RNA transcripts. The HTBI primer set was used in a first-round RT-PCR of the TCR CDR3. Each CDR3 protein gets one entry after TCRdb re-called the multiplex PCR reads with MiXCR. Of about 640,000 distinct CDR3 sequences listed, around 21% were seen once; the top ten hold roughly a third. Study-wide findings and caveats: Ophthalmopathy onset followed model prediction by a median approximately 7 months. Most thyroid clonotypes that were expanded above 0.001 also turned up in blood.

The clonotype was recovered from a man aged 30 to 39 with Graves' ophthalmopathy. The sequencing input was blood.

CDR3 nucleotides: TGTGCCAGCAGCTTAGGGGACAGGGGTACGGCTGAGCAGTTCTTC. It yields the protein CASSLGDRGTAEQFF. The rearrangement links TRBV7-9 to TRBJ2-1; 10 bases line up with TRBD1. With 1 base clipped from V and 9 bases from J, the junction kept 6 bases outside the gene matches. CDR3 length: 15 amino acids. Looked up from germline, CDR1 is SEHNR and CDR2 is FQNEAQ (reference sequence).